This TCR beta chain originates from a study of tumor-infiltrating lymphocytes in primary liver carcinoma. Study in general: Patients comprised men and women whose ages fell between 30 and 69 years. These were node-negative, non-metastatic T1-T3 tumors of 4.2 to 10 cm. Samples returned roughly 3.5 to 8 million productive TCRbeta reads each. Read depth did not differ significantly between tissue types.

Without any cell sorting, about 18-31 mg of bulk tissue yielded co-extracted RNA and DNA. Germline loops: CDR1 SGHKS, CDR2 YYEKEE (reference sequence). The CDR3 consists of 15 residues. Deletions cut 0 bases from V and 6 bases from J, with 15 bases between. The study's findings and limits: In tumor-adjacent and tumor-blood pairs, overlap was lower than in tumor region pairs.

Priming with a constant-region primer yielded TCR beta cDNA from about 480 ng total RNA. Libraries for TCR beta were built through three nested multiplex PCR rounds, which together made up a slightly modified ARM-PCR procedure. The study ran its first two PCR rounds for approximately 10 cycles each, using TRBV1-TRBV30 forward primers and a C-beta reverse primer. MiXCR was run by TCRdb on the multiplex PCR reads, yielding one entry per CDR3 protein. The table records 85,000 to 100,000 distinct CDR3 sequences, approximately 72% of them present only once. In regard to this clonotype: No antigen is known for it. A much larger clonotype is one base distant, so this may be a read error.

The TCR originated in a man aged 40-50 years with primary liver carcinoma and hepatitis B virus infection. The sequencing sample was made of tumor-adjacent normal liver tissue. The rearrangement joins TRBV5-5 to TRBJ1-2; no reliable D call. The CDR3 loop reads CASSLAGSQINGYTF. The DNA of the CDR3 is TGTGCCAGCAGCTTGGCTGGGAGCCAAATCAATGGCTACACCTTC.